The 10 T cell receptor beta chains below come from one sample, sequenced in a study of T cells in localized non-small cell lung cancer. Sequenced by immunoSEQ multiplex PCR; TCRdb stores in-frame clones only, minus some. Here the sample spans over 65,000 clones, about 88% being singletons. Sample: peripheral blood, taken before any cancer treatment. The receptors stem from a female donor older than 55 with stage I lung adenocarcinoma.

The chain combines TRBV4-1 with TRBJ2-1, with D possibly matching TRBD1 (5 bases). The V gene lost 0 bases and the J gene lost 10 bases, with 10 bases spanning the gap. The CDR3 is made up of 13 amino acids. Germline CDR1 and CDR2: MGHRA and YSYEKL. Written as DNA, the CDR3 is TGCGCCAGCAGCCAAGATTGGGGCAGAGAGCAGTTCTTC. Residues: CASSQDWGREQFF.

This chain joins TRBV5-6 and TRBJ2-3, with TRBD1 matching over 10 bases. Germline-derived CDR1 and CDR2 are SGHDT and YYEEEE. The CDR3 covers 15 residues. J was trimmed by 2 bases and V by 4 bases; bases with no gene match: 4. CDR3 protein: CASSPGTGDTDTQYF. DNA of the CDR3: TGTGCCAGCAGCCCCGGGACAGGGGACACAGATACGCAGTATTTT.

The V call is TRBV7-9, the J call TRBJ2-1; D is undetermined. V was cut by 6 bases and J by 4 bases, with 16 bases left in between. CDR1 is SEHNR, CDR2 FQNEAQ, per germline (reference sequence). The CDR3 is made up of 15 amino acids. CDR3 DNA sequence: TGTGCCAGCAGTGGATGGGGTTTTTTTTACAATGAGCAGTTCTTC. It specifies CASSGWGFFYNEQFF.

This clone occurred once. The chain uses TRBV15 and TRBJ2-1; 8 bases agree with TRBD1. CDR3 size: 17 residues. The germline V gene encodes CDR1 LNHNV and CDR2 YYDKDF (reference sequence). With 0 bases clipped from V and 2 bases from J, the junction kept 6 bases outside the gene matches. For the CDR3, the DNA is TGTGCCACCAGCAGAGATTATCGACAGGGGACCTACAATGAGCAGTTCTTC. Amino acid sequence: CATSRDYRQGTYNEQFF.

The CDR3 protein is CASSRLAGGQGTGELFF. In DNA, the CDR3 is TGTGCCAGCAGCAGACTAGCGGGGGGCCAGGGGACCGGGGAGCTGTTTTTT. The chain has TRBV7-6 and TRBJ2-2; 13 bases fit TRBD2. This CDR3 has 17 amino acids. Germline values: CDR1 SGHVS, CDR2 FNYEAQ. V lost 5 bases and J lost 5; bases outside the gene matches: 8.

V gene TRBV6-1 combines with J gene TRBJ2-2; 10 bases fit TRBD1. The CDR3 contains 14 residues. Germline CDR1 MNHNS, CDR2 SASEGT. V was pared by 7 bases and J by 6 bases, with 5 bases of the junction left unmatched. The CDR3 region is CASNRDRGAGELFF. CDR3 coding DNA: TGTGCCAGCAACCGGGACAGGGGAGCCGGGGAGCTGTTTTTT.

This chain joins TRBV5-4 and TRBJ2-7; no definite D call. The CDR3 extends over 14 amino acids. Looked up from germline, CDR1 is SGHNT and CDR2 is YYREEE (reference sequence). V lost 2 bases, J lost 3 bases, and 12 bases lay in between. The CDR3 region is CASSLSLPGYEQYF. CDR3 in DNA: TGTGCCAGCAGCTTAAGTCTCCCGGGCTACGAGCAGTACTTC.

The CDR3, as DNA: TGTGCCAGCAGTGAATACGGAGGTGGGGCCACCGGGGAGCTGTTTTTT. Its translation: CASSEYGGGATGELFF. The chain has TRBV2 and TRBJ2-2, with D perhaps being TRBD1 or TRBD2 (5 bases each). V was clipped by 2 bases and J by 4 bases, with 14 bases between them. Germline V gene sequence: CDR1 SNHLY, CDR2 FYNNEI. This CDR3 spans 16 amino acids.

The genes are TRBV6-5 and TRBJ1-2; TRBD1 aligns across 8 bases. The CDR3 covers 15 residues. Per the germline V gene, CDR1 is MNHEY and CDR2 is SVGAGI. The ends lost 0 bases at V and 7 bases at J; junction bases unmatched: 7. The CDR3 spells CASSYSITGGSGYTF. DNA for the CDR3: TGTGCCAGCAGTTACTCGATAACAGGGGGTTCTGGCTACACCTTC.

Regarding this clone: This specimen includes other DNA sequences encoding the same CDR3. The CDR3 coding sequence is TGTGCCAGCAGTGAATGGGGGTTTCAGCCCCAGCATTTT. Its translation: CASSEWGFQPQHF. The chain has TRBV6-1 and TRBJ1-5; a possible D gene is TRBD1 (5 bases). Germline CDR1 is MNHNS and CDR2 is SASEGT. The V gene lost 2 bases and the J gene lost 6 bases, with 8 bases spanning the gap. The CDR3 runs to 13 residues.